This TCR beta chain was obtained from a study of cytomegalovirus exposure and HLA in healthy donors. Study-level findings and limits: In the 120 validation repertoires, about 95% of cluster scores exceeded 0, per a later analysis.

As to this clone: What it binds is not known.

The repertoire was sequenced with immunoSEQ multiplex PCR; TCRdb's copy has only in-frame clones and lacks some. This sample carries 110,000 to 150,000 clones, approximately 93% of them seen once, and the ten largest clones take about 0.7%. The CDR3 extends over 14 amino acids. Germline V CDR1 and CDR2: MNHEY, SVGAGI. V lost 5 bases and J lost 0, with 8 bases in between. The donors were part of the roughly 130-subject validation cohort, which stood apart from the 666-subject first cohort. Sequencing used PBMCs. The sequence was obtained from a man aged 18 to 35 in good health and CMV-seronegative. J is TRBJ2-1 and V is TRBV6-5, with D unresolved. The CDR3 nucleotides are TGTGCCAGCAGTATAAGGAGCTCCTACAATGAGCAGTTCTTC. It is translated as CASSIRSSYNEQFF.